The rows below give T cell receptor beta chains drawn from one sample of a study of radiotherapy plus CTLA-4 blockade in lung cancer. Data came from immunoSEQ multiplex PCR; TCRdb stores just in-frame clones and leaves some out. Among about 41,000 clones listed, 65% to 85% were seen once. The sample in question was peripheral blood, obtained from a patient treated with radiotherapy plus ipilimumab. The receptor source for this set is a human donor with non-small cell lung cancer who had stable disease on radiotherapy plus ipilimumab. CDR3s include the opening cysteine and the closing phenylalanine or tryptophan.

>TRBJ1-6|TRBV7-3
CASSRDGSSYNSPLHF
>TRBJ2-7|TRBV5-1
CASSLPRTEPTYEQYF
>TRBJ2-7|TRBV9
CASSVGSSYEQYF
>TRBJ2-1|TRBV6-6
CASTPSQGREYNEQFF
>TRBJ2-4|TRBV5-1
CASSSDTLAKNIQYF
>TRBJ2-7|TRBV5-1
CASSLVQGEDEQYF
>TRBJ2-1|TRBV7-3
CASSPQASSYNEQFF
>TRBJ1-2|TRBV10-1
CASSETGTSGYTF
>TRBJ2-4|TRBV6-6
CASSDYEDAKNIQYF
>TRBJ2-3|TRBV6-5
CASSYLPDFSTDTQYF
>TRBJ1-4|TRBV6-1
CASSEALPAPHNNEKLFF
>TRBJ2-3|TRBV6-1
CASSDSPGTQYF
>TRBJ2-2|TRBV27
CATWGRNTGELFF
>TRBJ1-1|TRBV5-4
CASSLQGEITEAFF
>TRBJ2-7|TRBV27
CASREQGDSYEQYF
>TRBJ2-7|TRBV30
CAWRPDRWTGEQYF
>TRBJ2-2|TRBV5-4
CASSLVGAGELFF
>TRBJ2-1|TRBV7-8
CASSLAVAGGSGEQFF
>TRBJ1-3|TRBV5-1
CASSTTPGGSSGNTIYF
>TRBJ2-1|TRBV7-9
CASSLYIDEQFF
>TRBJ2-7|TRBV6-5
CASSAPRDRAYEQYF
>TRBJ2-3|TRBV5-1
CASSLDGTSTDTQYF
>TRBJ1-1|TRBV18
CASSGLPAAKNTEAFF
>TRBJ2-1|TRBV6-1
CASSYERGGHFF
>TRBJ2-4|TRBV2
CASRGGGIIAKNIQYF
>TRBJ1-2|TRBV5-4
CASSQLSRREGGYTF
>TRBJ2-5|TRBV11-3
CASSLNRNGQETQYF
>TRBJ1-5|TRBV6-1
CASESYGSNQPQHF
>TRBJ1-2|TRBV28
CASEGTVYGYTF
>TRBJ1-2|TRBV27
CASSSPRGDRFNYGYTF
>TRBJ1-1|TRBV5-1
CASSQRTGMNTEAFF
>TRBJ1-2|TRBV7-2
CASSQAASGGGYGYTF
>TRBJ1-1|TRBV28
CASRPDTASTEAFF
>TRBJ1-2|TRBV11-2
CASSSLILGREGYGYTF
>TRBJ1-1|TRBV5-1
CASSTLRFDTEAFF
>TRBJ2-5|TRBV19
CASSIQAQETQYF
>TRBJ2-1|TRBV11-2
CASSPQLANEQFF
>TRBJ2-3|TRBV23-1
CYPETGGRDTQYF
>TRBJ1-1|TRBV7-6
CASSSTGGKTEAFF
>TRBJ2-1|TRBV30
CAWSAIPGENEQFF
>TRBJ1-2|TRBV5-5
CASSRQGADGYTF
>TRBJ1-1|TRBV6-6
CASSYSDRTGEAFF
>TRBJ1-1|TRBV28
CASSLTLWGAGAEAFF
>TRBJ2-7|TRBV7-9
CASEGILAYEQYF
>TRBJ1-2|TRBV6-1
CASSEMGEAAGYTF
>TRBJ1-4|TRBV7-8
CASSLALVTLATNEKLFF
>TRBJ1-1|TRBV5-1
CASKQEEFTEAFF
>TRBJ1-6|TRBV7-9
CASSQGTGTGYNSPLHF
>TRBJ1-2|TRBV13
CASSSGPGGGYGYTF
>TRBJ2-2|TRBV5-6
CASSPPGQGTLNTGELFF
>TRBJ1-3|TRBV18
CASSPGTGINSGNTIYF
>TRBJ1-2|TRBV5-1
CASSPGNPYGYTF
>TRBJ1-4|TRBV27
CASRTQSGWVPGELFF
>TRBJ2-2|TRBV28
CASGLRGADGELFF
>TRBJ2-1|TRBV18
CASSLGDSDADEQFF
>TRBJ1-2|TRBV19
CASSMKGQGYTF
>TRBJ1-5|TRBV7-2
CASSSNMNQPQHF
>TRBJ1-2|TRBV7-8
CASSVTGTGLGGYTF
>TRBJ2-2|TRBV11-2
CASSTQGKAGELFF
>TRBJ1-3|TRBV7-2
CASSPLSTSGNTIYF